The rows below give T cell receptor beta chains drawn from one sample of a study of human T cells and chemical hapten exposure. TCRdb re-derived calls from the 5' RACE reads in MiXCR, one entry per CDR3 protein. The repertoire holds around 82,000 distinct CDR3 sequences, with less than 9.5% as singletons. All receptors come from a male donor in good health. Each CDR3 is given with its conserved first and last residue. A D gene is named only where the DNA matches it firmly. Clone size, where shown, is once, few, many, or a class for clones that have expanded.

j_gene,abundance,v_gene,d_gene,CDR3nt,CDR3aa
TRBJ1-6,many,TRBV27,.,TGTGCCAGCAGCCGAACCGGGGGGAATTCACCCCTCCACTTT,CASSRTGGNSPLHF
TRBJ1-1,.,TRBV12-3/TRBV12-4,.,TGTGCCAGCAGTTTCACAGCCGCTGGAAACACTGAAGCTTTCTTT,CASSFTAAGNTEAFF
TRBJ1-4,many,TRBV3-1,.,TGTGCCAGCAGCCAAGAAGAAGCGGTCGGGACAACTAATGAAAAACTGTTTTTT,CASSQEEAVGTTNEKLFF
TRBJ2-7,many,TRBV4-1,TRBD1,TGCGCCAGCAGCCAAAGACAGGGGCCCTACGAGCAGTACTTC,CASSQRQGPYEQYF
TRBJ2-2,.,TRBV12-3/TRBV12-4,.,TGTGCCAGCAGTTTCCGGCTCCTGAACACCGGGGAGCTGTTTTTT,CASSFRLLNTGELFF
TRBJ1-1,.,TRBV7-3,TRBD1,TGTGCCAGCAGCCGGACCGGGACAGGGTTTACTGAAGCTTTCTTT,CASSRTGTGFTEAFF
TRBJ1-5,many,TRBV7-9,.,TGTGCCAGCAGCCTTGAGGGTTACAACAAGCCCCAGCATTTT,CASSLEGYNKPQHF
TRBJ1-6,few,TRBV12-3/TRBV12-4,.,TGTGCCAGCATGAGGAATTCACCCCTCCACTTT,CASMRNSPLHF
TRBJ1-3,.,TRBV5-1,.,TGCGCCAGCAGCCCCGGGGCTCTCTCTGGAAACACCATATATTTT,CASSPGALSGNTIYF
TRBJ1-3,few,TRBV7-9,.,TGTGCCAGCAGCTTAGCGCCGGGACACTTCCTGGAAAACACCATATATTTT,CASSLAPGHFLENTIYF
TRBJ1-4,many,TRBV20-1,TRBD1,TGCAGTGCAGGACAGGGGGCGAATGAAAAACTGTTTTTT,CSAGQGANEKLFF
TRBJ2-5,.,TRBV6-6,TRBD2,TGTGCCACCCTGTCCAGCGGGGGGGCCGGAGAGACCCAGTACTTC,CATLSSGGAGETQYF
TRBJ1-1,.,TRBV12-2,.,TGTGCAAGTCGCTTTGAGGGGTGGCGCGAAGCTTTCTTT,CASRFEGWREAFF
TRBJ2-5,many,TRBV18,.,TGTGCCAGCTCACCGTTAGAATACCAAGAGACCCAGTACTTC,CASSPLEYQETQYF
TRBJ2-5,few,TRBV27,.,TGTGCCAGCAGTTCCATCCCACAGAGAAGGATACAAGAGACCCAGTACTTC,CASSSIPQRRIQETQYF
TRBJ2-7,many,TRBV5-5,TRBD2,TGTGCCAGCAGCTTGGCCTTGGTGACTAGCGTTTCCTACGAGCAGTACTTC,CASSLALVTSVSYEQYF
TRBJ2-7,few,TRBV12-3/TRBV12-4,.,TGTGCCAGCAGGGTCGCAGGGCGCGAGCAGTACTTC,CASRVAGREQYF
TRBJ1-1,many,TRBV20-1,.,TGCAGTGCTAGACCCGTTGGGATGATAATGAACACTGAAGCTTTCTTT,CSARPVGMIMNTEAFF
TRBJ1-5,few,TRBV6-1,.,TGTGCCAGCAGTCGTGCAGGGAGTCAGCCCCAGCATTTT,CASSRAGSQPQHF
TRBJ1-4,few,TRBV27,.,TGTGCCAGCAGGGGGGGTCTTAGTGAAAAACTGTTTTTT,CASRGGLSEKLFF
TRBJ2-4,few,TRBV12-3/TRBV12-4,TRBD2,TGTGCCAGCGGACTAGCGGGAGCGGGGACCAAAAACATTCAGTACTTC,CASGLAGAGTKNIQYF
TRBJ1-5,.,TRBV12-3/TRBV12-4,.,TGTGCCAGCAGCTCGGGGGAGCCCCAGCATTTT,CASSSGEPQHF
TRBJ1-5,.,TRBV15,TRBD1,TGTGCCACCAGCAGAGAAGACAGGGCGGGCAATCAGCCCCAGCATTTT,CATSREDRAGNQPQHF
TRBJ1-6,many,TRBV5-4,.,TGTGCCAGCAGCTTGGACGGAAGCTCCTATAATTCACCCCTCCACTTT,CASSLDGSSYNSPLHF
TRBJ2-1,few,TRBV28,.,TGTGCCAGCAGTTTGGTCGGCGGCTACACCGGGGATGAGCAGTTCTTC,CASSLVGGYTGDEQFF
TRBJ2-1,.,TRBV6-5,TRBD2,TGTGCCAGCAGTCCTAGCGGGAGTACTTACAATGAGCAGTTCTTC,CASSPSGSTYNEQFF
TRBJ2-3,.,TRBV5-4,TRBD2,TGTGCCAGCAGCTTGGCTTCTAGCGGGGGGGCGACAGATACGCAGTATTTT,CASSLASSGGATDTQYF
TRBJ1-3,many,TRBV12-3/TRBV12-4,.,TGTGCCAGCAGTTTCCAGGGCCCTCGGGACACCATATATTTT,CASSFQGPRDTIYF
TRBJ2-1,many,TRBV7-9,TRBD2,TGTGCCAGCAGCTTAGGCGCCGGGACTAGCGAGGTTAGGGAGCAGTTCTTC,CASSLGAGTSEVREQFF
TRBJ1-4,many,TRBV25-1,TRBD1,TGTGCCAGCACCCCGACAGGGGGACTTCTTTACGGGGAAAAACTGTTTTTT,CASTPTGGLLYGEKLFF
TRBJ2-7,many,TRBV13,.,TGTGCCAGCAGCTTCGCCACATCGCACGAGCAGTACTTC,CASSFATSHEQYF
TRBJ2-2,.,TRBV2,TRBD1,TGTGCCAGCCTGGACAGGGAAGCCGGGGAGCTGTTTTTT,CASLDREAGELFF
TRBJ1-6,.,TRBV4-2,.,TGTGCCAGCAGCCCGACCCCCGACAGGCACAATTCACCCCTCCACTTT,CASSPTPDRHNSPLHF
TRBJ1-6,few,TRBV3-1,.,TGTGCCAGCAGCCGGACGGACAGTTCCAATTCACCCCTCCACTTT,CASSRTDSSNSPLHF
TRBJ1-3,few,TRBV11-2,.,TGTGCCAGCAGCCCGGGGCCTGGAAACACCATATATTTT,CASSPGPGNTIYF
TRBJ1-1,many,TRBV3-1,.,TGTGCCAGCAGCCAAGATCGGGGGGGAGACACTGAAGCTTTCTTT,CASSQDRGGDTEAFF
TRBJ1-1,few,TRBV6-5,.,TGTGCCAGCAGTTACTTCCCCCTGGCCTCAATTATGAACACTGAAGCTTTCTTT,CASSYFPLASIMNTEAFF
TRBJ2-2,.,TRBV7-9,TRBD1,TGTGCCAGCAGCACAACGGGACAGGGGGACACCGGGGAGCTGTTTTTT,CASSTTGQGDTGELFF
TRBJ1-1,.,TRBV5-1,.,TGCGCCAGCAGCTTGCCCGACAGTTCGAACACTGAAGCTTTCTTT,CASSLPDSSNTEAFF
TRBJ2-7,few,TRBV12-3/TRBV12-4,TRBD2,TGTGCCAGCAGTTTGGGAGGGAGCCACGAGCAGTACTTC,CASSLGGSHEQYF
TRBJ2-1,few,TRBV5-6,TRBD1,TGTGCCAGTTTCCGGGACAGCTCCTACAATGAGCAGTTCTTC,CASFRDSSYNEQFF